Each of the 16 T cell receptor beta chains below was sequenced from the same sample in a study of T cell repertoires in aging, cancer and after chemotherapy. Amplification of TCR beta used genomic DNA extracted from peripheral blood. Rearranged V-D-J TRB sequences were amplified with a mixed TRB-A/B primer pool. In TCRdb, the multiplex PCR reads were re-called with MiXCR into one record per CDR3 protein. Here the sample spans about 6,600 distinct CDR3 sequences, about 26% being singletons. Sequenced input: blood. These receptors were obtained from a human donor with a blood cancer. The donor label of this sample is uncertain.

This chain uses TRBV4-2 with TRBJ2-2, with a possible D match to TRBD1 (6 bases). V lost 7 bases to trimming and J lost 4 bases, with 19 bases between them. Germline V gives CDR1 LGHNA, CDR2 YNFKEQ. CDR3 length: 16 amino acids. The CDR3 bases are TGTGCCAGCACCTTAAGACCGGACAGTTTCACCGGGGAGCTGTTTTTT. Encoded protein: CASTLRPDSFTGELFF.

This CDR3 is CAWSANLGLEQYF. The CDR3 nucleotides are TGTGCCTGGAGTGCCAACCTTGGCCTCGAGCAGTACTTC. The J gene is TRBJ2-7, the V gene TRBV30, with no clear D. The CDR3 loop spans 13 amino acids. V was shortened by 1 base and J by 6 bases, with 13 bases between the two germline ends. CDR1 and CDR2 from the germline V gene are GTSNPN and SVGIG (reference sequence). The full variable domain, in which reference TRBV30 and TRBJ2-7 provide the parts outside the CDR3, is SQTIHQWPATLVQPVGSPLSLECTVEGTSNPNLYWYRQAAGRGLQLLFYSVGIGQISSEVPQNLSASRPQDRQFILSSKKLLLSDSGFYLCAWSANLGLEQYFGPGTRLTVT.

The chain has TRBV7-2 and TRBJ2-5; D perhaps matches TRBD1 (6 bases). The CDR3 contains 13 residues. The V gene lost 7 bases and the J gene lost 5 bases, with 14 bases spanning the gap. Per the germline V gene, CDR1 is SGHTA and CDR2 is FQGNSA. CDR3 coding DNA: TGTGCCAGCACCCCAGGGGTTCGCGAGACCCAGTACTTC. The encoded protein is CASTPGVRETQYF.

The chain carries TRBV6-1 and TRBJ2-5; D ambiguous. The CDR3 spans 14 residues. Germline-derived CDR1 and CDR2 are MNHNS and SASEGT. The ends were cut back, 6 bases at V and 1 base at J, with 12 bases in the middle. This chain's CDR3 is CASSNTGLQETQYF. The CDR3 DNA is TGTGCCAGCAGCAACACCGGGCTCCAAGAGACCCAGTACTTC.

The J gene is TRBJ2-2, the V gene TRBV6-5, with a tentative D call TRBD1 (6 bases). Germline CDR1 and CDR2: MNHEY and SVGAGI. This CDR3 spans 15 amino acids. Trimming removed 6 bases at V and 7 bases at J, with 18 bases between. The CDR3 DNA reads TGTGCCAGCAGATATACAGGGAGTAATGGCGGGGAGCTGTTTTTT. Its translation: CASRYTGSNGGELFF.

This clonotype has a handful of counts. The chain employs TRBV6-1 and TRBJ2-1; D assignment may be TRBD1 or TRBD2 (6 bases each). Germline-derived CDR1 and CDR2 are MNHNS and SASEGT. Trimming removed 7 bases at V and 2 bases at J, with 9 bases between. There are 13 residues in the CDR3. CDR3 bases: TGTGCCAGCACGGGGGCTACCTACAATGAGCAGTTCTTC. It codes for CASTGATYNEQFF.

This clonotype is deemed medium-sized. V is TRBV29-1 and J is TRBJ1-2; 7 bases fit TRBD1. J was trimmed by 3 bases and V by 5 bases; bases with no gene match: 9. This CDR3 is built from 14 residues. Germline-derived CDR1 and CDR2 are SQVTM and ANQGSEA. Here the CDR3 DNA reads TGCAGCGTTATCTCTCCTGACAGGGACTATGGCTACACCTTC. This translates into CSVISPDRDYGYTF. Based on the CDR3 plus reference TRBV29-1 and TRBJ1-2, the full variable domain is SAVISQKPSRDICQRGTSLTIQCQVDSQVTMMFWYRQQPGQSLTLIATANQGSEATYESGFVIDKFPISRPNLTFSTLTVSNMSPEDSSIYLCSVISPDRDYGYTFGSGTRLTVV.

This chain connects TRBV20-1 to TRBJ2-5; the match to TRBD2 covers 12 bases. The germline CDR1 and CDR2 sequences are DFQATT and SNEGSKA (reference sequence). The CDR3 length is 14 residues. Trimming removed 2 bases from V and 3 bases from J; junction bases left unmatched: 1. CDR3 region: CSARLAGGKETQYF. The CDR3 DNA sequence: TGCAGTGCTAGACTAGCGGGGGGGAAAGAGACCCAGTACTTC.

This clonotype turned up a few times. V usage is TRBV7-2 and J usage is TRBJ2-1; 9 nucleotides match TRBD2. V lost 1 base to trimming and J lost 15 bases; unmatched junction nucleotides: 10. CDR1 is SGHTA and CDR2 is FQGNSA in the germline V gene. CDR3 length equals 14 residues. The CDR3 bases are TGTGCCAGCAGCTTAGGTCCAGCGGGGGGAGTTTGGTTCTTC. Amino acids: CASSLGPAGGVWFF.

This clonotype is medium-sized. V gene TRBV30 combines with J gene TRBJ2-7; D might be TRBD1 (6 bases). The V and J ends lost 1 base and 4 bases respectively, with 14 bases between them. Looked up from germline, CDR1 is GTSNPN and CDR2 is SVGIG (reference sequence). The CDR3 spans 14 residues. This chain's CDR3 is CAWSEDDRTYEQYF. In DNA, the CDR3 is TGTGCCTGGAGTGAGGACGACAGGACTTACGAGCAGTACTTC.

The rearrangement uses TRBV10-2 and TRBJ2-7, with D uncertain. CDR3 length equals 14 residues. The germline V and J ends were trimmed by 5 bases and 3 bases, with 14 bases remaining between them. Germline V gene data show CDR1 as WSHSY and CDR2 as SAAADI. CDR3 sequence: CASSSSSSYYEQYF. The DNA of the CDR3 is TGCGCCAGCAGTTCGAGTAGTTCATACTACGAGCAGTACTTC.

This clonotype is medium-sized by share. V and J are TRBV30 and TRBJ1-6; 8 nucleotides match TRBD1. CDR3 length equals 14 residues. V gave up 4 bases and J gave up 10 bases; unmatched junction bases: 9. The germline V gene encodes CDR1 GTSNPN and CDR2 SVGIG (reference sequence). CDR3 coding DNA: TGTGCCTGGACCCGGGACAGGTTACAATCACCCCTCCACTTT. Amino acids: CAWTRDRLQSPLHF.

This clonotype qualifies as medium-sized (0.01 to 0.1%). The CDR3 region is CSVQGQGLTSPLHF. In nucleotides, the CDR3 is TGCAGCGTTCAGGGACAGGGGTTAACTTCACCCCTCCACTTT. This chain joins TRBV29-1 and TRBJ1-6; 10 bases line up with TRBD1. CDR1 and CDR2 (germline): SQVTM, ANQGSEA. After removal of 5 bases from V and 9 bases from J, the junction contained 7 bases not matched to a gene. CDR3 length: 14 residues.

J is TRBJ1-1 and V is TRBV24-1; D possibly corresponds to TRBD1 (5 bases). The V gene lost 4 bases and the J gene lost 2 bases, with 10 bases spanning the gap. Germline values: CDR1 KGHDR, CDR2 SFDVKD. The CDR3 is 14 residues long. This CDR3 is CATSEAGGNTEAFF. The CDR3, as DNA: TGTGCCACCAGTGAGGCGGGGGGAAACACTGAAGCTTTCTTT.

In this sample, this clonotype turned up a few times. V gene TRBV6-1 combines with J gene TRBJ2-3, with 9 bases fitting TRBD1. The CDR3 has 14 amino acids. The J segment lost 1 base and the V segment lost 6 bases, leaving 2 bases of the junction unmatched. Looked up from germline, CDR1 is MNHNS and CDR2 is SASEGT. This CDR3 is CASRRTGGTDTQYF. The CDR3 DNA is TGTGCCAGCAGGAGGACAGGGGGCACAGATACGCAGTATTTT.

The V gene is TRBV5-6, the J gene TRBJ2-3, with TRBD2 matching over 9 bases. Germline CDR1 reads SGHDT; CDR2 reads YYEEEE. This CDR3 has 16 residues. The ends lost 8 bases at V and 6 bases at J; junction bases unmatched: 16. In DNA, the CDR3 is TGTGCCAGGTGGGCGGGGGGGGGGCGGGCTGTGGATACGCAGTATTTT. Translated, it gives CARWAGGGRAVDTQYF.